This TCR beta chain appears in the sequencing data of a study of shared T cell receptors in the human thymus. The V gene's germline CDR1 is SGHDT and CDR2 YYEEEE. The V gene lost 3 bases and the J gene lost 0 bases, with 15 bases spanning the gap. There are 16 residues in the CDR3. Sequenced by immunoSEQ multiplex PCR; TCRdb stores in-frame clones only, minus some. The table records 700,000 to 750,000 clones, roughly 88% of them present only once. Another study also made use of these data, one on human thymus T cells.

The chain has TRBV5-6 and TRBJ1-1; D is perhaps TRBD1 (5 bases). The sample was thymocytes. This receptor was taken from a girl under three years old with a congenital heart defect. The CDR3 sequence: CASSSTGPGLNTEAFF. CDR3 coding DNA: TGTGCCAGCAGCTCCACCGGGCCAGGGTTGAACACTGAAGCTTTCTTT.